This T cell receptor beta chain was captured in a study of blood T cell repertoires in COVID-19. Turning to the study itself: The United States, Italy and Spain provided the acute and convalescent COVID-19 samples. Nucleic acid was either cDNA or gDNA, and it came from T cells, B-cell-depleted T cells, or PBMCs.

In the authors' workflow: Counts of nucleated cells, estimated from reference gene primer amplification, were obtained. Some clones are missing from TCRdb's copy, which holds only in-frame ones; the method was immunoSEQ multiplex PCR. That table furnishes V, J and clone size, whereas the DNA furnished D and trimming. Of 200,000 to 250,000 clones in the sample, around four fifths were seen once. This clone was seen only a few times. The material sequenced was peripheral blood. The receptor was derived from a woman in her thirties or forties with active or convalescent COVID-19.

As DNA, the CDR3 is TGTGCCAGCAGTTACTCCATTTGGGGCGATCAGCCCCAGCATTTT. Translated, it gives CASSYSIWGDQPQHF. The chain joins TRBV6-6 to TRBJ1-5; a possible D gene is TRBD1 (5 bases). Germline assignment: CDR1 MNHNY and CDR2 SVGAGI (reference sequence). V gave up 0 bases and J gave up 5 bases, with 11 bases separating them. The CDR3 runs 15 residues.